The following is a T cell receptor beta chain sequence with its context. Antigen: not known. Just one base apart from a much larger clone, this may be a read error. These data originate in a study of T cell repertoires in cytomegalovirus infection. Background on the study: An indication of both CMV infection and matching HLA type came from public TCR beta signatures.

The germline CDR1 and CDR2 sequences are MNHEY and SVGAGI. With 6 bases removed from V and 3 bases from J, the gap between germline ends came to 3 bases. This CDR3 is built from 11 residues. TCRdb recomputed calls from the reads with MiXCR, one row per CDR3 protein. Here the sample spans 7,500 to 9,000 distinct CDR3 sequences, under 55% being singletons. The chain links TRBV6-5 to TRBJ2-1; no definite D call. The material sequenced was PBMCs, sequenced either directly or after in vitro stimulation (not recorded which). This TCR came from a human donor in good health (CMV status not recorded). Some clones in this sample may be carry-over from other donors' samples. The chain's CDR3 is CASRFYNEQFF. For the CDR3, the DNA is TGTGCCAGCAGGTTCTACAATGAGCAGTTCTTC.